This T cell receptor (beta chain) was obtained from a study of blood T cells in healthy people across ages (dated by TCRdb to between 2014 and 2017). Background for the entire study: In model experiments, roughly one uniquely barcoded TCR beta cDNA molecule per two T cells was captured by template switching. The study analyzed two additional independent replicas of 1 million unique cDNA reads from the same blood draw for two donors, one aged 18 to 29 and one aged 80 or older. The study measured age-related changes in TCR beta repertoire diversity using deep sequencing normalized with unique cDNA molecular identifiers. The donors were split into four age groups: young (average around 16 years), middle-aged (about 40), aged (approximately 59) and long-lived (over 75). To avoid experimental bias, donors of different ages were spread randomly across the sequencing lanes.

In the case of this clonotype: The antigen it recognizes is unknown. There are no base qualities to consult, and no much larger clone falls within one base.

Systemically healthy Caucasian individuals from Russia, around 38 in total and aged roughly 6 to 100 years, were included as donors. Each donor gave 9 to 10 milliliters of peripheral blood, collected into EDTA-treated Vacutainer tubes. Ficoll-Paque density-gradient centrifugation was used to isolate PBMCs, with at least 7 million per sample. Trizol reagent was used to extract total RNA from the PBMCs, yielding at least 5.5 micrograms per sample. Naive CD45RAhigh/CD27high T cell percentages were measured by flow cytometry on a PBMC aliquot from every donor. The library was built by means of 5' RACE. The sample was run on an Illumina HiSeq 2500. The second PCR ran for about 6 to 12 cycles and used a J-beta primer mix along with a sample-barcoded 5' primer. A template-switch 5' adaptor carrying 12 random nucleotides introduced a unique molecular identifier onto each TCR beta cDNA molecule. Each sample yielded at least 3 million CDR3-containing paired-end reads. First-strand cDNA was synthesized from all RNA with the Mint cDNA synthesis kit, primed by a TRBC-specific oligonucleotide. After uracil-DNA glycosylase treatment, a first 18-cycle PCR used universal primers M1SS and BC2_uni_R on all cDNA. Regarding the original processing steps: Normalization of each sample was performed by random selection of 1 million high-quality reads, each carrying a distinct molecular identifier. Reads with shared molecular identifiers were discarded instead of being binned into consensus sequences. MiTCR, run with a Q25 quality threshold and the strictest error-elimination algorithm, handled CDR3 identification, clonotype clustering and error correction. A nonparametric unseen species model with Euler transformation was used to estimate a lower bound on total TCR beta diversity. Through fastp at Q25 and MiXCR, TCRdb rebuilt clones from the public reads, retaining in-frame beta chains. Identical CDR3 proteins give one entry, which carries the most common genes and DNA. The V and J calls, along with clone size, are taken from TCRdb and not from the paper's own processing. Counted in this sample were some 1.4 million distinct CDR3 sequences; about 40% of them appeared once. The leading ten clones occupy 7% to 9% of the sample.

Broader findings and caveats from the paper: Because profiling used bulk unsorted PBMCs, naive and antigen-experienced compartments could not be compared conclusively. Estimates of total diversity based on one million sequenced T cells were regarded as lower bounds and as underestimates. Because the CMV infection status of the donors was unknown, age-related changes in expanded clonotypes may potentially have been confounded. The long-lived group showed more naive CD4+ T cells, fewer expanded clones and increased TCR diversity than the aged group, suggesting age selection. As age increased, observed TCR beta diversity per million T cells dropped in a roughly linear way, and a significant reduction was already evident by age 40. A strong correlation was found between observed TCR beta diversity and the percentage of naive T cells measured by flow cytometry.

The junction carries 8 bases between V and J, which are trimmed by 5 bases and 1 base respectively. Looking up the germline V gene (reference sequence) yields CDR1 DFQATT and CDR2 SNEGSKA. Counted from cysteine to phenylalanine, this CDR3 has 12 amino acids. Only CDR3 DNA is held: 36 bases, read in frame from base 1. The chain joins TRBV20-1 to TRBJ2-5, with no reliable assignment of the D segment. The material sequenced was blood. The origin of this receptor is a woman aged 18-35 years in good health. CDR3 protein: CSAVPPQETQYF. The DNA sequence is TGCAGTGCTGTTCCTCCCCAAGAGACCCAGTACTTC.